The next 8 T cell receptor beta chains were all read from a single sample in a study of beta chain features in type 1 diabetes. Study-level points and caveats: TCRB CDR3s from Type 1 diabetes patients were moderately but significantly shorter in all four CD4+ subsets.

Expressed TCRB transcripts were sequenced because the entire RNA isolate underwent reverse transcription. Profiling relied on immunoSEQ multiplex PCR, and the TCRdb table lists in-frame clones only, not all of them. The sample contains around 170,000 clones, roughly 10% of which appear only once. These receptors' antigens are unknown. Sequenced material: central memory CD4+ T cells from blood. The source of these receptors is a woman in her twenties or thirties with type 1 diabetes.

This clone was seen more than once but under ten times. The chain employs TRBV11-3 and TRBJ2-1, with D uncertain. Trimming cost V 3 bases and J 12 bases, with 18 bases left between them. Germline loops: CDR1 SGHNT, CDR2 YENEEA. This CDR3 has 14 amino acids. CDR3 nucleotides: TGTGCCAGCAGCTTGTCCGCTACCGCTGGTTTGCAGTTCTTC. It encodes CASSLSATAGLQFF.

The CDR3 reads CASSLIGGEHIQYF. In DNA form, the CDR3 reads TGTGCCAGCAGCTTAATTGGGGGGGAACACATTCAGTACTTC. The gene calls are TRBV7-2 and TRBJ2-4, with 7 bases fitting TRBD2. Germline CDR1 SGHTA, CDR2 FQGNSA. Trimming took 2 bases from V and 8 from J; bases not matched to a gene: 6. The CDR3 runs to 14 residues.

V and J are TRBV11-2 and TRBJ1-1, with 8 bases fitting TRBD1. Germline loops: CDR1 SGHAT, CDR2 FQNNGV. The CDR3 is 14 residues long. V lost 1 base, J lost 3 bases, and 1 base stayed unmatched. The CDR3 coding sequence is TGTGCCAGCAGCTTAGGGACAGGGTACACTGAAGCTTTCTTT. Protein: CASSLGTGYTEAFF. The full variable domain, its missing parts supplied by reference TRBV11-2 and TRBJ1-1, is EAGVAQSPRYKIIEKRQSVAFWCNPISGHATLYWYQQILGQGPKLLIQFQNNGVVDDSQLPKDRFSAERLKGVDSTLKIQPAKLEDSAVYLCASSLGTGYTEAFFGQGTRLTVV.

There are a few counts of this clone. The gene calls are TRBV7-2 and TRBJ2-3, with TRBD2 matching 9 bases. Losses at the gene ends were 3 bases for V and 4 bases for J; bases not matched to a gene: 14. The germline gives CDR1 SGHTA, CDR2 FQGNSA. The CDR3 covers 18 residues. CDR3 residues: CASSFKARLAARADTQYF. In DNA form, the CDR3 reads TGTGCCAGCAGCTTCAAGGCGAGACTAGCGGCGAGGGCAGATACGCAGTATTTT.

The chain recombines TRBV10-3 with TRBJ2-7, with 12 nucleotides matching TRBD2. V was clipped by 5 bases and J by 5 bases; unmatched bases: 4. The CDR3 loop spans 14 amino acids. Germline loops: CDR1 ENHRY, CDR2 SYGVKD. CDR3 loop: CAISKTSGSHEQYF. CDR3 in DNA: TGTGCCATCAGTAAGACTAGCGGGAGCCACGAGCAGTACTTC.

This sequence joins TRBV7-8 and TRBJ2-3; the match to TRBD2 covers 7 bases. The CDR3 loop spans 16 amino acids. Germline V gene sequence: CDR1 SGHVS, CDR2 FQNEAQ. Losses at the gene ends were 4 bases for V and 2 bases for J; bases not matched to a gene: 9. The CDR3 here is CASSWKAGSTTDTQYF. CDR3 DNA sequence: TGTGCCAGCAGCTGGAAAGCGGGGTCCACCACAGATACGCAGTATTTT.

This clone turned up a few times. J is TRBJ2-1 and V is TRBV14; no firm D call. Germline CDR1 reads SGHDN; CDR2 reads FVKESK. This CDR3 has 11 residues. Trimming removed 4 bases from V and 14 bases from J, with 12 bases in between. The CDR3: CASSRTGFKFF. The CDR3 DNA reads TGTGCCAGCAGCCGAACCGGGTTTAAGTTCTTC.

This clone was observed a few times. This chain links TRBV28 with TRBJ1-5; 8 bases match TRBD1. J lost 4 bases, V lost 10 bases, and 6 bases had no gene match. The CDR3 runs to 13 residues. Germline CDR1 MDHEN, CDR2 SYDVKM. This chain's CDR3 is CATRTGWNQPQHF. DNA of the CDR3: TGTGCCACCCGGACAGGGTGGAATCAGCCCCAGCATTTT.